This passage covers 9 T cell receptor beta chains from one sample sequenced in a study of Graves' ophthalmopathy and Graves' hyperthyroidism. Researchers took RNA transcripts and amplified TCR beta CDR3 regions from them. The authors performed first-round RT-PCR with HTBI primers and then a second-round multiplex PCR. A single record per CDR3 protein comes from TCRdb applying MiXCR to the multiplex PCR reads. Found here are hundreds of thousands of distinct CDR3 sequences, about 20% of them singletons; the top ten hold around 7%. Specimen: peripheral blood. The receptors originated from a woman aged 18-29 years with stable Graves' hyperthyroidism. Some clones in this sample may be carry-over from other donors' samples.

This clonotype was observed a few times. The rearrangement links TRBV20-1 to TRBJ1-6; no reliable D call. Germline V gene lookup returns CDR1 DFQATT and CDR2 SNEGSKA (reference sequence). Trimming pared 5 bases from V and 6 bases from J, leaving 11 bases between. The CDR3 loop spans 13 amino acids. Here the CDR3 reads CSALTGPNSPLHF. The CDR3, as DNA: TGCAGTGCTCTCACCGGCCCTAATTCACCCCTCCACTTT.

This clonotype was observed many times. This chain uses TRBV3-1 with TRBJ1-1, with D unclear. This CDR3 spans 14 amino acids. V shed 0 bases and J shed 2 bases, with 7 bases lying between them. Germline values: CDR1 LGHDT, CDR2 YNNKEL (reference sequence). Written as DNA, the CDR3 is TGTGCCAGCAGCCAAGATATAATTAACACTGAAGCTTTCTTT. Protein: CASSQDIINTEAFF.

In this sample, this clonotype turned up a few times. V is TRBV12-3 or TRBV12-4 and J is TRBJ2-2, with 10 bases aligning to TRBD1. Germline trimming cut 7 bases from V and 4 bases from J; bases unmatched to any gene: 12. This CDR3 region has 17 residues. The CDR3, as DNA: TGTGCCAGCACCGTCTCGACAGGGACAGGGGCCACCGGGGAGCTGTTTTTT. Amino acids: CASTVSTGTGATGELFF.

The sample holds many counts of this clonotype. V is TRBV18 and J is TRBJ2-7, with D maybe TRBD1 (6 bases). Germline V gene sequence: CDR1 KGHSH, CDR2 LQKENI. This CDR3 comprises 13 residues. V was pared by 8 bases and J by 5 bases, with 16 bases between. The CDR3 is CASTTGPFDEQYF. CDR3 bases: TGTGCCAGCACGACAGGACCTTTCGACGAGCAGTACTTC.

The table lists this clonotype with many counts. The chain has TRBV29-1 and TRBJ1-6, with 10 bases fitting TRBD1. Germline V gives CDR1 SQVTM, CDR2 ANQGSEA. This CDR3 is built from 15 residues. V shed 5 bases and J 3 bases; nucleotides not matched to a gene: 4. The CDR3 sequence is CSVRTGGLYNSPLHF. The CDR3 DNA reads TGCAGCGTTCGGACAGGGGGTCTCTATAATTCACCCCTCCACTTT.

This clonotype was seen ten or more times. V and J are TRBV14 and TRBJ1-1, with D perhaps TRBD1 (5 bases). With 4 bases removed from V and 1 base from J, the gap between germline ends came to 19 bases. CDR1 is SGHDN, CDR2 FVKESK, per germline. CDR3 length: 17 residues. Here the CDR3 reads CASSLCPGFCPNTEAFF. The CDR3 DNA sequence: TGTGCCAGCAGCCTATGCCCAGGGTTTTGTCCGAACACTGAAGCTTTCTTT. The variable domain in full, with the rest retrieved from reference TRBV14 and TRBJ1-1, is EAGVTQFPSHSVIEKGQTVTLRCDPISGHDNLYWYRRVMGKEIKFLLHFVKESKQDESGMPNNRFLAERTGGTYSTLKVQPAELEDSGVYFCASSLCPGFCPNTEAFFGQGTRLTVV.

This clonotype was seen at least ten times. The chain joins TRBV15 to TRBJ1-1; TRBD1 is a possible D gene (6 bases). CDR1 and CDR2 (germline): LNHNV, YYDKDF (reference sequence). V shed 1 base and J shed 8 bases, with 14 bases lying between them. The CDR3 totals 14 residues. The CDR3 DNA sequence: TGTGCCACCAGCAGAGGGAGAGGACAGAGAGAAGCTTTCTTT. Protein product: CATSRGRGQREAFF.

This chain uses TRBV6-5 with TRBJ1-2; D unresolved. Trimming shortened V by 7 bases and J by 4 bases, and 19 bases separated the two germline ends. CDR3 size: 15 residues. CDR1 is MNHEY and CDR2 is SVGAGI in the germline V gene. The DNA for the CDR3 is TGTGCCAGCACTTTGGGCCGCCGGATCGGCTATGGCTACACCTTC. Translated, it gives CASTLGRRIGYGYTF.

This clonotype was seen at least ten times. J is TRBJ1-1 and V is TRBV6-5; no clear D. The CDR3 has 12 amino acids. Trimming stripped 0 bases from V and 4 bases from J, with 3 bases between. Germline CDR1 is MNHEY and CDR2 is SVGAGI. The CDR3 DNA is TGTGCCAGCAGTTACTCGCCCACTGAAGCTTTCTTT. Translation: CASSYSPTEAFF.